This passage covers 23 T cell receptor beta chains from one sample sequenced in a study of identical twins. TCRdb fed the 5' RACE reads into MiXCR, producing one record per CDR3 protein. Of hundreds of thousands of distinct CDR3 sequences in the sample, 8.5% to 9% were seen once. These same data were also listed under a study on yellow fever vaccine responses in identical twins.

Material for sequencing was PBMCs. The receptors were gathered from a woman aged 18-29 years in good health.

This clonotype has a count of ten or more. The V call is TRBV4-3, the J call TRBJ2-7, with D possibly matching TRBD1 (5 bases). Trimming removed 3 bases from V and 7 bases from J, with 10 bases in between. Germline V gives CDR1 LGHNA, CDR2 YSLEER. The CDR3 covers 12 residues. CDR3 protein: CASSHPAGEQYF. CDR3 DNA: TGCGCCAGCAGCCATCCGGCAGGGGAGCAGTACTTC.

This sequence joins TRBV20-1 and TRBJ2-2; D possibly matches TRBD1 or TRBD2 (5 bases each). V dropped 3 bases and J dropped 6 bases, with 14 bases sitting between them. The V gene's germline CDR1 is DFQATT and CDR2 SNEGSKA (reference sequence). This CDR3 region has 14 residues. The CDR3 loop is CSASELVGPGELFF. CDR3 in DNA: TGCAGTGCTAGCGAACTAGTGGGGCCCGGGGAGCTGTTTTTT.

V usage is TRBV2 and J usage is TRBJ1-1; 7 bases are shared with TRBD1. The CDR3 runs to 15 residues. Germline trimming cut 4 bases from V and 2 bases from J; bases unmatched to any gene: 7. CDR1 and CDR2 (germline): SNHLY, FYNNEI. CDR3 loop: CASSGDSQSNTEAFF. CDR3 DNA: TGTGCCAGCAGTGGGGACAGCCAAAGTAACACTGAAGCTTTCTTT.

The chain carries TRBV10-3 and TRBJ2-1; 7 bases line up with TRBD2. Germline CDR1 is ENHRY and CDR2 is SYGVKD. The CDR3 extends over 15 amino acids. V shed 0 bases, J shed 7 bases, and the junction held 6 bases outside the gene matches. The CDR3 DNA follows: TGTGCCATCAGTGAGTCTGCTAGCGGAAAAAATGAGCAGTTCTTC. Translation gives CAISESASGKNEQFF.

This clonotype has more than one count but fewer than ten. The chain links TRBV4-3 to TRBJ2-1; 12 bases map to TRBD1. Trimming removed 6 bases from V and 8 bases from J; junction bases left unmatched: 8. From germline, CDR1 is LGHNA and CDR2 YSLEER. The CDR3 is 15 amino acids. CDR3 sequence (DNA): TGCGCCAGCAGAGGGGACAGGGGGCGCATCGATGAGCAGTTCTTC. Translation gives CASRGDRGRIDEQFF.

This clonotype showed up just a few times. This chain links TRBV7-9 with TRBJ2-7, with D unclear. The CDR3 spans 14 residues. From germline, CDR1 is SEHNR and CDR2 FQNEAQ (reference sequence). V was shortened by 1 base and J by 5 bases, with 12 bases between the two germline ends. CDR3 sequence: CASSLGVGVDEQYF. The CDR3 coding sequence is TGTGCCAGCAGCTTAGGGGTGGGCGTCGACGAGCAGTACTTC.

This clonotype appeared many times. V gene TRBV7-9 combines with J gene TRBJ2-7, with D possibly TRBD2 on 5 matching bases. The ends were cut back, 4 bases at V and 0 bases at J, with 13 bases in the middle. The CDR3 length is 15 residues. Looked up from germline, CDR1 is SEHNR and CDR2 is FQNEAQ (reference sequence). In DNA form, the CDR3 reads TGTGCCAGCAGCTCTCAGACTGGGAGCTCCTACGAGCAGTACTTC. Its protein is CASSSQTGSSYEQYF.

The chain carries TRBV12-3 or TRBV12-4 and TRBJ2-7, with 10 bases that match TRBD1. The CDR3 has 15 amino acids. After removal of 6 bases from V and 2 bases from J, the junction contained 7 bases not matched to a gene. The CDR3 sequence is CASSRAGTGAYEQYF. Here the CDR3 DNA reads TGTGCCAGCAGCCGGGCCGGGACAGGGGCCTACGAGCAGTACTTC.

The CDR3 DNA follows: TGTGCCAGCAGCGCCTCCGGGATAGGTCTCTCTGGGGCCAACGTCCTGACTTTC. Protein sequence: CASSASGIGLSGANVLTF. The chain couples TRBV5-6 to TRBJ2-6, with D possibly matching TRBD2 (5 bases). The CDR3 has 18 residues. Germline V gene data show CDR1 as SGHDT and CDR2 as YYEEEE. V lost 4 bases to trimming and J lost 0 bases, with 17 bases between them.

In its sample, this clonotype was seen many times. The chain recombines TRBV25-1 with TRBJ1-1; D perhaps matches TRBD1 (6 bases). This CDR3 is built from 15 residues. Germline V CDR1 and CDR2: MGHDK, SYGVNS. Trimming pared 5 bases from V and 10 bases from J, leaving 23 bases between. DNA for the CDR3: TGTGCCAGCAGTTTGGGGACAAGACCTACTGAAGTAGCTTTCTTT. Translation: CASSLGTRPTEVAFF.

This sequence joins TRBV2 and TRBJ2-6; 9 bases fit TRBD1. The trim removed 8 bases at V and 1 base at J, leaving 6 bases unmatched. CDR3 length equals 16 residues. Looked up from germline, CDR1 is SNHLY and CDR2 is FYNNEI. DNA of the CDR3: TGTGCCAGCGTAGACAGGGGGGCTTCTGGGGCCAACGTCCTGACTTTC. It yields the protein CASVDRGASGANVLTF.

There are many counts of this clonotype. V and J are TRBV28 and TRBJ1-5; D unresolved. The V end lost 5 bases, the J end lost 2 bases, and 4 bases lay between the germline ends. Germline-derived CDR1 and CDR2 are MDHEN and SYDVKM. This CDR3 comprises 12 residues. CDR3 nucleotide sequence: TGTGCCAGCAGTGACCGCAATCAGCCCCAGCATTTT. Translating gives CASSDRNQPQHF.

V gene TRBV7-9 combines with J gene TRBJ2-3, with 12 positions matching TRBD2. Germline V gene data show CDR1 as SEHNR and CDR2 as FQNEAQ (reference sequence). Trimming at V came to 5 bases and at J to 3 bases, leaving 3 bases not matched to a gene. This CDR3 has 15 amino acids. Here the CDR3 DNA reads TGTGCCAGCAGCACGACTAGCGGGGGAACAGATACGCAGTATTTT. This sequence encodes CASSTTSGGTDTQYF.

This clonotype was seen a handful of times. The rearrangement uses TRBV12-5 and TRBJ2-5; weak D call: TRBD2 (5 bases). CDR1 is LGHNT and CDR2 is FRNRAP in the germline V gene. The CDR3 has 17 amino acids. The ends were cut back, 1 base at V and 7 bases at J, with 22 bases in the middle. CDR3 bases: TGTGCTAGTGGTTTGGCACCATTGTTTGACGGGGAAGGGACCCAGTACTTC. This translates into CASGLAPLFDGEGTQYF. The full variable domain, its missing parts supplied by reference TRBV12-5 and TRBJ2-5, is DARVTQTPRHKVTEMGQEVTMRCQPILGHNTVFWYRQTMMQGLELLAYFRNRAPLDDSGMPKDRFSAEMPDATLATLKIQPSEPRDSAVYFCASGLAPLFDGEGTQYFGPGTRLLVL.

The table lists this clonotype with a few counts. The gene calls are TRBV27 and TRBJ2-1; 16 bases fit TRBD2. V was pared by 7 bases and J by 5 bases, with 17 bases of the junction left unmatched. In germline, CDR1 is MNHEY, CDR2 SMNVEV (reference sequence). This CDR3 has 20 amino acids. CDR3 DNA sequence: TGTGCCAGCACACCAGGGTGGCCGGGACTAGCGGGGGGGGAAGACAATGAGCAGTTCTTC. Translation gives CASTPGWPGLAGGEDNEQFF.

This clonotype was detected many times. The genes are TRBV11-2 and TRBJ2-1; unclear D gene. There are 14 residues in the CDR3. Germline CDR1 SGHAT, CDR2 FQNNGV. Between the trimmed V and J ends, which lost 1 base and 8 bases, there was a span of 12 bases. The CDR3 nucleotides read TGTGCCAGCAGCTTAGCGAGTAGTGAGGATGAGCAGTTCTTC. Its protein is CASSLASSEDEQFF. The whole variable domain, filled in from reference TRBV11-2 and TRBJ2-1, reads EAGVAQSPRYKIIEKRQSVAFWCNPISGHATLYWYQQILGQGPKLLIQFQNNGVVDDSQLPKDRFSAERLKGVDSTLKIQPAKLEDSAVYLCASSLASSEDEQFFGPGTRLTVL.

This chain connects TRBV2 to TRBJ2-1, with no clear D. V dropped 3 bases and J dropped 6 bases, with 15 bases sitting between them. CDR1 and CDR2 from the germline V gene are SNHLY and FYNNEI. This CDR3 is built from 15 residues. The CDR3, as DNA: TGTGCCAGCAGTGAGGGGATTGGTCGGTCCAATGAGCAGTTCTTC. Translation gives CASSEGIGRSNEQFF.

The chain combines TRBV15 with TRBJ2-3, with 8 bases fitting TRBD2. V was clipped by 5 bases and J by 2 bases; unmatched bases: 6. The CDR3 sequence is 15 residues long. Looked up from germline, CDR1 is LNHNV and CDR2 is YYDKDF (reference sequence). The CDR3 spells CATSPQRGTTDTQYF. The CDR3 DNA sequence: TGTGCCACCAGCCCGCAGCGGGGGACCACAGATACGCAGTATTTT. Drawing the rest from reference TRBV15 and TRBJ2-3, the complete variable domain is DAMVIQNPRYQVTQFGKPVTLSCSQTLNHNVMYWYQQKSSQAPKLLFHYYDKDFNNEADTPDNFQSRRPNTSFCFLDIRSPGLGDTAMYLCATSPQRGTTDTQYFGPGTRLTVL.

This clonotype was counted at least ten times. The chain carries TRBV5-1 and TRBJ2-7; no firm D call. Germline V gene lookup returns CDR1 SGHRS and CDR2 YFSETQ. The V end was cut by 1 base, the J end by 3 bases, with 11 bases between. CDR3 length: 14 amino acids. The CDR3 nucleotides read TGCGCCAGCAGCTTGAGTCTGAATAACTACGAGCAGTACTTC. It is translated as CASSLSLNNYEQYF.

This chain connects TRBV28 to TRBJ2-3; TRBD2 might be the D (6 bases). This CDR3 comprises 16 residues. Germline CDR1 reads MDHEN; CDR2 reads SYDVKM. V dropped 7 bases and J dropped 8 bases, with 25 bases sitting between them. The CDR3 DNA reads TGTGCCAGCAACCACCGGGACTTCCCCCTTCCGGGTACGCAGTATTTT. Its translation: CASNHRDFPLPGTQYF.

This clonotype has just a few counts. J is TRBJ2-3 and V is TRBV6-2 or TRBV6-3; D gene unclear. V lost 5 bases and J lost 4, with 16 bases in between. From germline, CDR1 is MNHEY and CDR2 SVGEGT. The CDR3 sequence is 15 residues long. CDR3 amino acids: CASSLGPGRADTQYF. As DNA, the CDR3 is TGTGCCAGCAGTCTCGGGCCAGGAAGGGCAGATACGCAGTATTTT.

Many counts were recorded for this clonotype. CDR3 sequence reads: CASSKGRLNQPQHF. DNA of the CDR3: TGTGCCAGCAGTAAGGGACGGCTTAATCAGCCCCAGCATTTT. The chain combines TRBV12-3 or TRBV12-4 with TRBJ1-5, with D maybe TRBD1 (5 bases). The CDR3 has 14 amino acids. V dropped 5 bases and J dropped 4 bases, with 12 bases sitting between them.

This clonotype was observed a few times. For the CDR3, the DNA is TGCAGTGCTAGAACGACAGAGACCTACGAGCAGTACTTC. Amino acids: CSARTTETYEQYF. J is TRBJ2-7 and V is TRBV20-1; D may be TRBD1 (5 bases). The CDR3 runs 13 residues. V shed 2 bases and J shed 2 bases, with 10 bases lying between them. Per the germline V gene, CDR1 is DFQATT and CDR2 is SNEGSKA (reference sequence).